This T cell receptor (beta chain) was documented in a study of shared clonotypes between healthy human individuals. Regarding the study as a whole: Blood was the only sampled material, and tissue repertoires likely differ. The low donor count limited represented genetic and exposure-history diversity.

Repertoires were generated with immunoSEQ multiplex PCR, while TCRdb's copy carries only in-frame clones and drops some. The repertoire holds millions of clones, 90% to 95% seen once, with around 0.13% in the top ten. Regarding this clone: Antigen specificity is unknown.

From CD4+ cells came CD45RA+ naive and CD45RA-negative memory subsets. Trimming stripped 5 bases from V and 2 bases from J, with 28 bases between. Germline lookup yields CDR1 PRHDT and CDR2 FYEKMQ (reference sequence). The CDR3 contains 19 residues. The chain employs TRBV13 and TRBJ2-7; either TRBD1 or TRBD2 may fit D (9 bases each). The sequencing sample was made of naive CD4+ T cells sorted from blood. As for subset: CD45RA+ positively selected. The receptor comes from a man aged 18 to 29 in good health. The CDR3 DNA reads as TGTGCCAGCAGCCCTGGGACAGGGCAGCTTGGACTAGCGACCTACGAGCAGTACTTC. Translated, it gives CASSPGTGQLGLATYEQYF.